A single sample is the source of the 29 T cell receptor beta chains below, sequenced in a study of vaccination and CD4 T cells after COVID-19. Indicated treatment: approximately nine-day PBMC culture with coronavirus spike peptide pools or control peptides (ViraFEST assay). Their cognate antigens are unknown. The Oncomine TCR Beta short-read assay sequenced DNA from cultured CD4+ T cells. Each CDR3 protein gets one entry after TCRdb re-called the PCR reads with MiXCR. The data show about 27,000 distinct CDR3 sequences, with 55% to 80% seen just once and about a sixth held by the top ten. Sequenced material: CD4+ T cells from blood, cultured in vitro, taken after SARS-CoV-2 vaccination. The receptors stem from a human donor who received a COVID-19 vaccine.

The V and J genes are TRBV9 and TRBJ1-6, with unresolved D. This CDR3 has 15 residues. Trimming shortened V by 0 bases and J by 7 bases, and 11 bases separated the two germline ends. Germline V lookup: CDR1 SGDLS, CDR2 YYNGEE. CDR3 region: CASSVEHPSNSPLHF. Here the CDR3 DNA reads TGTGCCAGCAGCGTAGAACACCCAAGCAATTCACCCCTCCACTTT.

The rearrangement links TRBV20-1 to TRBJ2-4, with 10 bases identical to TRBD2. The CDR3 is 20 amino acids. Unmatched junction bases numbered 14, after V lost 0 bases and J lost 0 bases. Germline values: CDR1 DFQATT, CDR2 SNEGSKA (reference sequence). DNA of the CDR3: TGCAGTGCTAGAGAGCAGCCCACTAGCGGGGTGTCGATAGCCAAAAACATTCAGTACTTC. Translation: CSAREQPTSGVSIAKNIQYF.

Comment on this clonotype: An end of the junction differs from the germline gene, which may be a read error. The chain uses TRBV18 and TRBJ2-3; D gene ambiguous. The germline gives CDR1 KGHSH, CDR2 LQKENI. The CDR3 contains 14 residues. The CDR3 reads CASSSKTLGDTQYF. The DNA of the CDR3 is TGCGCCAGCTCATCTAAAACACTCGGGGATACGCAGTATTTT.

This CDR3 reads CASSGPGQPQHF. The CDR3 coding sequence is TGTGCCAGCAGTGGGCCGGGTCAGCCCCAGCATTTT. The chain is built from TRBV7-8 and TRBJ1-5; no definite D call. Germline CDR1 is SGHVS and CDR2 is FQNEAQ. CDR3 length equals 12 residues. Trimming shortened V by 6 bases and J by 6 bases, and 9 bases separated the two germline ends.

This clonotype was recorded a few times. J is TRBJ1-2 and V is TRBV24-1; TRBD1 matches 10 bases. V shed 4 bases, J shed 7 bases, and the junction held 8 bases outside the gene matches. The CDR3 has 15 residues. Germline V gene data show CDR1 as KGHDR and CDR2 as SFDVKD. The CDR3 DNA sequence: TGTGCCACCAGTGAACCGGACAGGGGGTATAGTGGCTACACCTTC. This codes for CATSEPDRGYSGYTF.

V is TRBV20-1 and J is TRBJ2-3; 7 nucleotides agree with TRBD1. Per germline, CDR1 DFQATT and CDR2 SNEGSKA (reference sequence). This CDR3 is built from 11 residues. The CDR3 loop reads CRAGGTDTQYF. DNA of the CDR3: TGCAGGGCAGGGGGAACAGATACGCAGTATTTT.

V and J are TRBV7-2 and TRBJ1-2, with D hard to call. This CDR3 has 12 amino acids. Trimming took 5 bases from V and 4 from J, leaving 8 bases between them. Per germline, CDR1 SGHTA and CDR2 FQGNSA. For the CDR3, the DNA is TGTGCCAGCAGCCCTGGGGTCTATGGCTACACCTTC. Translating it yields CASSPGVYGYTF.

The rearrangement uses TRBV6-1 and TRBJ1-1, with D possibly being TRBD1 (6 bases). This CDR3 has 13 residues. CDR1 is MNHNS, CDR2 SASEGT, per germline. Trimming stripped 2 bases from V and 11 bases from J, with 15 bases between. CDR3: CASSEQGIGRAFF. The DNA of the CDR3 is TGTGCCAGCAGTGAACAGGGGATAGGTCGGGCTTTCTTT.

The CDR3 DNA follows: TGTGCCAGCAGCTTAACAGGGGAAGGGTATGAGCAGTTCTTC. Translating it yields CASSLTGEGYEQFF. The rearrangement uses TRBV11-2 and TRBJ2-1; 7 bases are a match to TRBD1. The germline V gene has CDR1 SGHAT and CDR2 FQNNGV. This CDR3 spans 14 amino acids. The V gene end was trimmed by 2 bases and the J gene end by 8 bases; junction bases not matched to a gene: 6.

The gene calls are TRBV14 and TRBJ1-2, with D possibly matching TRBD1 (6 bases). The length of the CDR3 is 15 residues. Germline-derived CDR1 and CDR2 are SGHDN and FVKESK. The V gene lost 1 base and the J gene lost 4 bases, with 13 bases spanning the gap. Here the CDR3 DNA reads TGTGCCAGCAGCCAAGCCCCTGCGGGGGCCTATGGCTACACCTTC. Translated, it gives CASSQAPAGAYGYTF. The variable domain in full, with the rest retrieved from reference TRBV14 and TRBJ1-2, is EAGVTQFPSHSVIEKGQTVTLRCDPISGHDNLYWYRRVMGKEIKFLLHFVKESKQDESGMPNNRFLAERTGGTYSTLKVQPAELEDSGVYFCASSQAPAGAYGYTFGSGTRLTVV.

CDR3: CASSFSGGGTEAFF. As DNA, the CDR3 is TGTGCCAGCAGTTTCTCGGGGGGAGGCACTGAAGCTTTCTTT. The chain has TRBV12-3 or TRBV12-4 and TRBJ1-1; D is possibly TRBD1 (5 bases). The CDR3 has 14 residues. The V end was cut by 3 bases, the J end by 4 bases, with 12 bases between.

The J gene is TRBJ2-5, the V gene TRBV7-2, with TRBD2 identical over 9 bases. The V gene end was trimmed by 5 bases and the J gene end by 3 bases; junction bases not matched to a gene: 7. The CDR3 has 15 residues. Germline assignment: CDR1 SGHTA and CDR2 FQGNSA. The CDR3 coding sequence is TGTGCCAGCAGCGCAGGACTAGCGCGAAAAGAGACCCAGTACTTC. Translation: CASSAGLARKETQYF.

The chain is built from TRBV3-1 and TRBJ2-5; 10 bases match TRBD2. Unmatched junction bases numbered 7, after V lost 7 bases and J lost 5 bases. CDR3 length equals 14 residues. The germline V gene encodes CDR1 LGHDT and CDR2 YNNKEL (reference sequence). This chain's CDR3 is CASTTSGVRETQYF. The CDR3 DNA reads TGTGCCAGCACCACTAGCGGGGTCCGCGAGACCCAGTACTTC.

V gene TRBV7-9 combines with J gene TRBJ1-1; TRBD1 is a possible D gene (5 bases). CDR1 is SEHNR and CDR2 is FQNEAQ in the germline V gene (reference sequence). Trimming left V 10 bases short and J 4 bases short, with 13 bases between. This CDR3 comprises 12 residues. The CDR3 nucleotides read TGTGCCACCAACGAAGGGGTCACTGAAGCTTTCTTT. It translates to CATNEGVTEAFF.

This chain links TRBV20-1 with TRBJ2-5; 8 bases align to TRBD1. J was trimmed by 0 bases and V by 3 bases; bases with no gene match: 6. CDR1 and CDR2 from the germline V gene are DFQATT and SNEGSKA (reference sequence). The CDR3 length is 15 residues. The CDR3: CSASSGGNYQETQYF. The CDR3 nucleotides read TGCAGTGCTAGTTCAGGGGGCAACTACCAAGAGACCCAGTACTTC.

The chain carries TRBV6-2 or TRBV6-3 and TRBJ2-1; 9 nucleotides agree with TRBD2. The V gene end was trimmed by 5 bases and the J gene end by 7 bases; junction bases not matched to a gene: 9. CDR1 MNHEY and CDR2 SVGEGT come from the germline V gene. The CDR3 runs to 15 residues. CDR3 DNA: TGTGCCAGCAGTATCGCGGGGGGGCCTACAAATGAGCAGTTCTTC. Translation: CASSIAGGPTNEQFF.

This clonotype was counted only a few times. Here the CDR3 DNA reads TGTGCCACTCGAGCGGGAAATCAGCCCCAGCATTTT. It codes for CATRAGNQPQHF. This chain uses TRBV7-9 with TRBJ1-5; D remains unclear. Germline-derived CDR1 and CDR2 are SEHNR and FQNEAQ (reference sequence). This CDR3 is 12 amino acids long. The germline V and J ends were trimmed by 10 bases and 4 bases, with 11 bases remaining between them.

The table lists this clonotype with a few counts. This chain joins TRBV6-1 and TRBJ2-2; 13 bases are a match to TRBD2. Germline CDR1 and CDR2: MNHNS and SASEGT. The CDR3 loop spans 16 amino acids. J was trimmed by 4 bases and V by 5 bases; bases with no gene match: 4. The CDR3 is CASSRWTSGGTGELFF. The CDR3 coding sequence is TGTGCCAGCAGTCGTTGGACTAGCGGGGGCACCGGGGAGCTGTTTTTT.

This rearrangement joins TRBV5-1 to TRBJ1-6, with D maybe TRBD1 (5 bases). The CDR3 contains 16 residues. V was trimmed by 4 bases and J by 5 bases, leaving 16 bases between them. Germline-derived CDR1 and CDR2 are SGHRS and YFSETQ. The DNA of the CDR3 is TGCGCCAGCAGCGGTGGGGGTGGCAGGGATAATTCACCCCTCCACTTT. Encoded protein: CASSGGGGRDNSPLHF.

This clonotype was detected a few times. V is TRBV11-3 and J is TRBJ2-2; D is undetermined. This CDR3 spans 13 amino acids. The germline V gene encodes CDR1 SGHNT and CDR2 YENEEA. Trimming left V 5 bases short and J 6 bases short, with 10 bases between. CDR3 in DNA: TGTGCCAGCAGCGCCCTCCGCCCCGGGGAGCTGTTTTTT. Protein product: CASSALRPGELFF.

The V gene is TRBV2, the J gene TRBJ2-7; D not resolved. In germline, CDR1 is SNHLY, CDR2 FYNNEI. This CDR3 has 13 amino acids. V shed 1 base and J shed 3 bases, with 7 bases lying between them. CDR3 amino acids: CASSEVRGYEQYF. As DNA, the CDR3 is TGTGCCAGCAGTGAAGTACGAGGCTACGAGCAGTACTTC.

This chain joins TRBV20-1 and TRBJ1-4; 9 positions agree with TRBD1. The CDR3 is 13 residues long. Germline V lookup: CDR1 DFQATT, CDR2 SNEGSKA (reference sequence). CDR3 nucleotide sequence: TGCGGTGGACAGGGGCCCTGGGATGAAAAACTGTTTTTT. Translated, it gives CGGQGPWDEKLFF.

A few counts support this clonotype. The CDR3: CASKDVQGGGNTIYF. The CDR3 region has the DNA TGTGCCAGCAAGGACGTACAGGGAGGCGGAAACACCATATATTTT. V gene TRBV6-1 combines with J gene TRBJ1-3; weak D call: TRBD1 (6 bases). CDR1 and CDR2 from the germline V gene are MNHNS and SASEGT. CDR3 size: 15 residues. The ends were cut back, 7 bases at V and 4 bases at J, with 17 bases in the middle.

The chain is built from TRBV20-1 and TRBJ1-4; 8 bases are shared with TRBD1. CDR1 and CDR2 from the germline V gene are DFQATT and SNEGSKA (reference sequence). With 3 bases clipped from V and 6 bases from J, the junction kept 6 bases outside the gene matches. This CDR3 has 14 residues. In DNA, the CDR3 is TGCAGTGCTAGGCAGGGGGCTACCGATGAAAAACTGTTTTTT. Encoded protein: CSARQGATDEKLFF.

This chain uses TRBV27 with TRBJ2-5; the match to TRBD2 covers 11 bases. From germline, CDR1 is MNHEY and CDR2 SMNVEV (reference sequence). Trimming removed 4 bases from V and 3 bases from J; junction bases left unmatched: 7. The length of the CDR3 is 16 residues. Here the CDR3 reads CASSSPASGGKETQYF. The CDR3 DNA reads TGTGCCAGCAGTTCACCAGCTAGCGGGGGGAAAGAGACCCAGTACTTC.

The chain combines TRBV6-1 with TRBJ1-2; D unclear. CDR3 size: 13 residues. With 1 base removed from V and 1 base from J, the gap between germline ends came to 4 bases. Germline CDR1 MNHNS, CDR2 SASEGT. CDR3 sequence reads: CASSEGGNYGYTF. CDR3 bases: TGTGCCAGCAGTGAAGGCGGTAACTATGGCTACACCTTC.

This clonotype was seen more than once but under ten times. CDR3 residues: CASSLIPGDYGYTF. In DNA, the CDR3 is TGCGCCAGCAGCTTGATCCCAGGGGACTATGGCTACACCTTC. The V gene is TRBV5-1, the J gene TRBJ1-2; perhaps TRBD1 as D (6 bases). This CDR3 is built from 14 residues. Per the germline V gene, CDR1 is SGHRS and CDR2 is YFSETQ. Between the trimmed V and J ends, which lost 1 base and 3 bases, there was a span of 10 bases.

This clonotype turned up a few times. CDR3 sequence: CATSRNRGTEAFF. CDR3 DNA sequence: TGTGCCACCAGCAGAAACAGAGGCACTGAAGCTTTCTTT. The V gene is TRBV15, the J gene TRBJ1-1; D is ambiguous. Per the germline V gene, CDR1 is LNHNV and CDR2 is YYDKDF (reference sequence). The V gene lost 2 bases and the J gene lost 4 bases, with 8 bases spanning the gap. CDR3 length equals 13 residues. The full variable domain, its missing parts supplied by reference TRBV15 and TRBJ1-1, is DAMVIQNPRYQVTQFGKPVTLSCSQTLNHNVMYWYQQKSSQAPKLLFHYYDKDFNNEADTPDNFQSRRPNTSFCFLDIRSPGLGDTAMYLCATSRNRGTEAFFGQGTRLTVV.

On this clonotype itself: Since no conserved phenylalanine or tryptophan closes the CDR3, a read error is the likely cause. The chain carries TRBV9 and TRBJ1-1, with TRBD1 matching over 8 bases. The CDR3 consists of 14 residues. Germline assignment: CDR1 SGDLS and CDR2 YYNGEE. V trimming: 4 bases; J trimming: 3 bases; junction bases outside the gene matches: 5. The CDR3 sequence: CASSFSGQDTEAFI. The CDR3 DNA reads TGTGCCAGCAGCTTCTCGGGACAGGACACTGAAGCTTTCATT.